This T cell receptor beta chain is from a study of shared clonotypes between healthy human individuals. Overall study results and limits: Larger estimated richness was generally seen in naive subsets than in memory subsets.

CDR1 is SGHRS and CDR2 is YFSETQ in the germline V gene. The ends were cut back, 0 bases at V and 5 bases at J, with 28 bases in the middle. This CDR3 is built from 20 residues. As to this clone: No antigen is known for it.

Selected positively for CCR7 and CD45RO-negative, naive CD8 cells excluded terminally differentiated effector memory CD45RA+ cells. Replicate sorted-subset PCRs were loaded with approximately 200 ng DNA, 31,000 or so T cell genomes. In the original workflow: Quality scores were absent from the junction-only immunoSEQ sequences, so filtering differed. Here immunoSEQ multiplex PCR was the method, and the copy in TCRdb shows in-frame clones only, minus some. V, J and clone size derive from that table, while D and trimming were established from the DNA sequence. The repertoire consists of roughly 890,000 clones, with roughly 92% occurring once and the leading ten covering 20% to 30%.

This chain joins TRBV5-1 and TRBJ2-3; the D gene could be TRBD1 or TRBD2 (5 bases each). The source material was naive CD8+ T cells sorted from blood. The clonotype comes from a man aged 30-40 years in good health. CDR3 protein: CASSLGGHLQGWSQKDTQYF. The CDR3 DNA follows: TGCGCCAGCAGCTTGGGAGGGCACCTCCAGGGTTGGTCGCAGAAAGATACGCAGTATTTT.